What follows are 4 T cell receptor beta chains derived from one specimen sequenced in a study of immune evolution from preneoplasia to lung adenocarcinoma. Profiled with immunoSEQ multiplex PCR; TCRdb holds only in-frame clones, not every one. The sample records 25,000 to 30,000 clones, around 74% being singletons. The sample taken for sequencing was FFPE invasive lung adenocarcinoma tissue. All receptors come from a person aged 55 to 69 with invasive lung adenocarcinoma. Some clones in this sample may be carry-over from other donors' samples.

The chain joins TRBV28 to TRBJ2-5; D is unclear. Trimming took off 6 bases at V and 1 base at J, with 9 bases between the two ends. The CDR3 extends over 13 amino acids. In germline, CDR1 is MDHEN, CDR2 SYDVKM. CDR3 residues: CASSERGQETQYF. For the CDR3, the DNA is TGTGCCAGCAGCGAAAGAGGCCAAGAGACCCAGTACTTC.

In this sample, this clone turned up a few times. The chain couples TRBV7-9 to TRBJ2-7; D perhaps matches TRBD2 (6 bases). Looked up from germline, CDR1 is SEHNR and CDR2 is FQNEAQ (reference sequence). The CDR3 has 13 residues. Trimming stripped 3 bases from V and 4 bases from J, with 10 bases between. The CDR3 DNA follows: TGTGCCAGCAGCTTCGTGGGGGGATACGAGCAGTACTTC. Translated: CASSFVGGYEQYF.

V usage is TRBV7-2 and J usage is TRBJ2-7; 10 bases match TRBD2. After removal of 3 bases from V and 3 bases from J, the junction contained 2 bases not matched to a gene. The CDR3 contains 14 residues. The germline V gene has CDR1 SGHTA and CDR2 FQGNSA. The DNA for the CDR3 is TGTGCCAGCAGCTTGGGACTAGCGAACTACGAGCAGTACTTC. It codes for CASSLGLANYEQYF.

J is TRBJ2-4 and V is TRBV7-2, with D maybe TRBD1 (6 bases). CDR3 length: 15 residues. Trimming took 2 bases from V and 7 from J, leaving 15 bases between them. Germline loops: CDR1 SGHTA, CDR2 FQGNSA. CDR3 residues: CASSLQTGVGNIQYF. DNA for the CDR3: TGTGCCAGCAGCTTACAGACAGGAGTGGGGAACATTCAGTACTTC.